This TCR beta chain was sequenced for a study of T cells in Graves' hyperthyroidism and ophthalmopathy. Study information: Initial diagnosis, before any treatment, was when peripheral blood was collected.

From germline, CDR1 is DFQATT and CDR2 SNEGSKA (reference sequence). The CDR3 loop spans 14 amino acids. The V segment lost 6 bases and the J segment 2 bases; nucleotides outside the gene matches: 9. Ten or more counts support this clonotype. As yet, its antigen is unknown. The study defined stable Graves' hyperthyroidism as no ophthalmopathy progression within 18 months. Study-level points and caveats: Blood also held most thyroid clonotypes expanded beyond 0.001. Median prediction lead before ophthalmopathy onset was about 6.5 months with the model.

Regions amplified from RNA transcripts were the TCR beta CDR3 regions. The primer set for the first-round RT-PCR of the TCR CDR3 was HTBI. One entry per CDR3 protein, called by TCRdb with MiXCR from the multiplex PCR reads. This sample has hundreds of thousands of distinct CDR3 sequences, with around 39% found just once. The source material was blood. This receptor was obtained from a man aged 18 to 30 with Graves' hyperthyroidism. The rearrangement links TRBV20-1 to TRBJ1-2; 7 nucleotides match TRBD1. CDR3 amino acids: CSARGQPNNYGYTF. CDR3 bases: TGCAGTGCCCGGGGACAGCCCAACAACTATGGCTACACCTTC.